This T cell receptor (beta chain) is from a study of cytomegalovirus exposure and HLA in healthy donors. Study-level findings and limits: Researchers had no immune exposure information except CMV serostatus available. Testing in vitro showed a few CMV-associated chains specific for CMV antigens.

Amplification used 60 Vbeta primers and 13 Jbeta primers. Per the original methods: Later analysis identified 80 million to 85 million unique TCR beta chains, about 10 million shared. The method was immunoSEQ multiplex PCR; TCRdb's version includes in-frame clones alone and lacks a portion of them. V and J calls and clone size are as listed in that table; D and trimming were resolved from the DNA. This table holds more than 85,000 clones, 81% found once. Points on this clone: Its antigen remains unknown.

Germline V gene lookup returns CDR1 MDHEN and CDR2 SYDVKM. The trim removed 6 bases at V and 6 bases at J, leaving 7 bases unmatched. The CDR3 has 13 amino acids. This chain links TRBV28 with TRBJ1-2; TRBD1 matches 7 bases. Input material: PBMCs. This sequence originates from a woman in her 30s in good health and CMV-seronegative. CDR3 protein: CASRETGRDGYTF. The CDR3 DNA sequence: TGTGCCAGCAGAGAGACAGGGCGGGATGGCTACACCTTC.